This T cell receptor beta chain was captured in a study of human T cells and chemical hapten exposure. Background on the study: Researchers reported sensitizing a roughly 2 cm by roughly 2 cm upper inner arm skin site with 2% DPC. Study outcomes and limitations: Alopecia in all donors means immunity may differ from healthy individuals.

The CDR3 extends over 14 amino acids. V trimming: 7 bases; J trimming: 8 bases; junction bases outside the gene matches: 9. Germline V gene lookup returns CDR1 SEHNR and CDR2 FQNEAQ (reference sequence). TCRdb reprocessed the RACE reads with MiXCR, giving one entry per CDR3 protein. The sample has 300,000 to 450,000 distinct CDR3 sequences, roughly 5% seen once. Sample time point: patch test 1, 2 weeks after DPC sensitization. Regarding treatment: therapeutic diphenylcyclopropenone sensitization with weekly scalp DPC. Comments on this clonotype: What it binds is not known.

The chain links TRBV7-9 to TRBJ2-1, with 9 bases matching TRBD2. This specimen consisted of whole blood, obtained in connection with sensitization to the hapten diphenylcyclopropenone (DPC). The TCR originated in a woman aged 45 to 65 with alopecia areata. Some clones in this sample may be carry-over from other donors' samples. The CDR3 nucleotides read TGTGCCAGCATCGGGGGCGGGAGGGGCTATGAGCAGTTCTTC. It is translated as CASIGGGRGYEQFF.